What follows are 23 T cell receptor beta chains derived from one specimen sequenced in a study of cytomegalovirus exposure and HLA in healthy donors (dated by TCRdb to 2017 to 2019). To prepare the library, the immunoSEQ multiplex PCR assay was applied. The multiplex PCR relied on a mix of 60 forward primers for TCR Vbeta segments and 13 reverse primers for TCR Jbeta segments. TCRdb's version of the immuneACCESS table is confined to in-frame rearrangements and falls short of the full clone set. An unresolved V gene accounts for under half of the shortfall where checked; the remainder is of unknown origin. The sample table holds some 180,000 clones, of which around four fifths were seen once. The top ten hold 1.7% of the sample. The sequencing input was PBMCs. Every receptor here comes from a man aged 35 to 55 in good health and CMV-seropositive.

The rearrangement joins TRBV12-5 to TRBJ2-7; 8 nucleotides match TRBD2. Germline CDR1 LGHNT, CDR2 FRNRAP. This CDR3 region has 17 residues. The junction had 12 bases not matched to a gene; V was cut back by 4 bases and J by 1 base. CDR3 residues: CASGWGQRGRHSYEQYF. Written as DNA, the CDR3 is TGTGCTAGTGGTTGGGGCCAGCGGGGGAGGCATTCCTACGAGCAGTACTTC.

The genes are TRBV19 and TRBJ1-1; TRBD1 matches at 7 bases. Germline V gene data show CDR1 as LNHDA and CDR2 as SQIVND (reference sequence). With 7 bases clipped from V and 7 bases from J, the junction kept 9 bases outside the gene matches. CDR3 size: 13 residues. The DNA of the CDR3 is TGTGCCAGTACCTCGGGACAGAAACTTGAAGCTTTCTTT. Translating gives CASTSGQKLEAFF.

The V call is TRBV13, the J call TRBJ2-1, with 9 bases lining up with TRBD1. The germline V gene has CDR1 PRHDT and CDR2 FYEKMQ (reference sequence). There are 13 residues in the CDR3. Unmatched junction bases numbered 4, after V lost 8 bases and J lost 5 bases. The CDR3 here is CASRDRANNEQFF. DNA for the CDR3: TGTGCCAGCCGGGACAGGGCAAACAATGAGCAGTTCTTC.

The CDR3 loop reads CVGRMNTEAFF. Here the CDR3 DNA reads TGTGTGGGGAGAATGAACACTGAAGCTTTCTTT. V and J are TRBV30 and TRBJ1-1; D uncertain. Germline V lookup: CDR1 GTSNPN, CDR2 SVGIG (reference sequence). The CDR3 has 11 residues. The full variable domain, rest sourced from reference TRBV30 and TRBJ1-1, is SQTIHQWPATLVQPVGSPLSLECTVEGTSNPNLYWYRQAAGRGLQLLFYSVGIGQISSEVPQNLSASRPQDRQFILSSKKLLLSDSGFYLCVGRMNTEAFFGQGTRLTVV.

The rearrangement links TRBV9 to TRBJ2-7, with a tentative D call TRBD2 (6 bases). Trimming removed 5 bases at V and 3 bases at J, with 21 bases between. The germline V gene has CDR1 SGDLS and CDR2 YYNGEE. CDR3 length: 16 amino acids. CDR3 DNA: TGTGCCAGCAGTCCTCAACCGGGAGAATCCCTCTACGAGCAGTACTTC. Translation: CASSPQPGESLYEQYF.

The chain couples TRBV19 to TRBJ1-2; D perhaps matches TRBD1 (6 bases). The CDR3 length is 15 residues. Germline CDR1 and CDR2: LNHDA and SQIVND (reference sequence). V was trimmed by 10 bases and J by 6 bases, leaving 24 bases between them. CDR3 nucleotide sequence: TGTGCCATCAGCGATGACGGCAGGGGAGTTGATGGCTACACCTTC. Translation gives CAISDDGRGVDGYTF.

The chain recombines TRBV5-1 with TRBJ2-5, with TRBD2 as a possible D gene (6 bases). Near its end, the DNA agrees better with TRBJ2-7, so the J call may be wrong. This CDR3 has 15 residues. CDR1 is SGHRS, CDR2 YFSETQ, per germline. The CDR3 DNA sequence: TGCGCCAGCAGCTTGGAACTAGCTGAAGGCTACGAGCAGTACTTC. Its translation is CASSLELAEGYEQYF.

In its sample, this clone was seen once. The chain is built from TRBV5-1 and TRBJ1-3, with D maybe TRBD1 (5 bases). Germline CDR1 reads SGHRS; CDR2 reads YFSETQ. The CDR3 contains 15 residues. Trimming left V 0 bases short and J 4 bases short, with 11 bases between. The CDR3 protein is CASSLVLGPGNTIYF. The CDR3 DNA reads TGCGCCAGCAGCTTGGTGTTGGGGCCCGGAAACACCATATATTTT.

This sequence joins TRBV28 and TRBJ1-2; TRBD1 matches at 7 bases. Germline V gene sequence: CDR1 MDHEN, CDR2 SYDVKM. The CDR3 totals 15 residues. V trimming: 3 bases; J trimming: 2 bases; junction bases outside the gene matches: 6. The CDR3 sequence is CASSFSGGTNYGYTF. DNA of the CDR3: TGTGCCAGCAGTTTCTCAGGGGGGACGAACTATGGCTACACCTTC.

The rearrangement links TRBV7-2 to TRBJ2-7; TRBD2 is a possible D gene (7 bases). This CDR3 has 16 amino acids. Germline values: CDR1 SGHTA, CDR2 FQGNSA. Trimming removed 5 bases from V and 5 bases from J, with 22 bases in between. This CDR3 reads CASSPLGAGVMDEQYF. The CDR3 nucleotides read TGTGCCAGCAGCCCCCTGGGGGCGGGAGTGATGGACGAGCAGTACTTC. Supplemented by reference TRBV7-2 and TRBJ2-7, the full variable domain reads GAGVSQSPSNKVTEKGKDVELRCDPISGHTALYWYRQSLGQGLEFLIYFQGNSAPDKSGLPSDRFSAERTGGSVSTLTIQRTQQEDSAVYLCASSPLGAGVMDEQYFGPGTRLTVT.

This chain connects TRBV18 to TRBJ2-7; 8 bases fit TRBD2. In germline, CDR1 is KGHSH, CDR2 LQKENI. J lost 3 bases, V lost 3 bases, and 4 bases had no gene match. There are 14 residues in the CDR3. The DNA of the CDR3 is TGTGCCAGCTCACCGGCACTAGCGGACTACGAGCAGTACTTC. Translated: CASSPALADYEQYF.

J is TRBJ2-5 and V is TRBV9; 9 bases align to TRBD2. The CDR3 extends over 16 amino acids. Germline V gene lookup returns CDR1 SGDLS and CDR2 YYNGEE. The junction had 10 bases not matched to a gene; V was cut back by 3 bases and J by 4 bases. CDR3 sequence reads: CASSEGAGGPLETQYF. CDR3 coding DNA: TGTGCCAGCAGCGAGGGGGCGGGGGGGCCTCTAGAGACCCAGTACTTC.

This chain joins TRBV25-1 and TRBJ1-2, with no clear D. CDR3 length: 15 residues. The V end lost 1 base, the J end lost 4 bases, and 13 bases lay between the germline ends. Per germline, CDR1 MGHDK and CDR2 SYGVNS. The CDR3, as DNA: TGTGCCAGCAGTGAATCCCCAGCGAACCTCTATGGCTACACCTTC. This sequence encodes CASSESPANLYGYTF.

CDR3 loop: CASRKGQPIGSGYTF. The CDR3 DNA is TGTGCCAGCAGAAAGGGACAGCCGATAGGAAGTGGCTACACCTTC. The chain combines TRBV7-9 with TRBJ1-2, with 7 bases that match TRBD1. The CDR3 has 15 residues. Germline V gives CDR1 SEHNR, CDR2 FQNEAQ (reference sequence). V lost 6 bases and J lost 7; bases outside the gene matches: 14.

This clone has only one observation. The V and J genes are TRBV28 and TRBJ2-3; D is undetermined. This CDR3 comprises 14 residues. V lost 3 bases and J 4 bases, leaving 11 bases between the germline ends. In germline, CDR1 is MDHEN, CDR2 SYDVKM. This CDR3 is CASSFLTKSDTQYF. Written as DNA, the CDR3 is TGTGCCAGCAGTTTCCTAACGAAATCAGATACGCAGTATTTT.

V usage is TRBV10-3 and J usage is TRBJ2-2; D is undetermined. This CDR3 comprises 16 residues. The germline V gene has CDR1 ENHRY and CDR2 SYGVKD. V was pared by 2 bases and J by 0 bases, with 10 bases between. DNA for the CDR3: TGTGCCATCAGTGAGATTGCGGTCACGAACACCGGGGAGCTGTTTTTT. Translation gives CAISEIAVTNTGELFF.

V is TRBV18 and J is TRBJ1-1; D unresolved. The CDR3 has 12 residues. From germline, CDR1 is KGHSH and CDR2 LQKENI. V dropped 3 bases and J dropped 5 bases, with 7 bases sitting between them. Here the CDR3 reads CASSPAGTEAFF. The CDR3 nucleotides are TGTGCCAGCTCACCGGCGGGAACTGAAGCTTTCTTT.

V usage is TRBV27 and J usage is TRBJ1-2; the D gene is possibly TRBD1 (5 bases). The CDR3 extends over 13 amino acids. Germline V gene data show CDR1 as MNHEY and CDR2 as SMNVEV (reference sequence). V gave up 5 bases and J gave up 5 bases, with 12 bases separating them. This CDR3 is CASSATASYGYTF. Here the CDR3 DNA reads TGTGCCAGCAGTGCGACAGCTAGTTATGGCTACACCTTC.

The chain combines TRBV5-1 with TRBJ1-1, with D uncertain. This CDR3 is built from 15 residues. With 2 bases removed from V and 5 bases from J, the gap between germline ends came to 16 bases. In germline, CDR1 is SGHRS, CDR2 YFSETQ. CDR3 bases: TGCGCCAGCAGCTTCCCCGGAGACCGGGTGACTGAAGCTTTCTTT. It is translated as CASSFPGDRVTEAFF.

The rearrangement uses TRBV5-4 and TRBJ2-1; TRBD1 aligns across 9 bases. V dropped 3 bases and J dropped 0; count of bases not matched to a gene: 4. Germline CDR1 and CDR2: SGHNT and YYREEE (reference sequence). This CDR3 is 16 amino acids long. In nucleotides, the CDR3 is TGTGCCAGCAGCTGGACAGGGGCCACCTCCTACAATGAGCAGTTCTTC. Its protein is CASSWTGATSYNEQFF.

There are a few counts of this clone. The gene calls are TRBV9 and TRBJ2-7, with 9 bases that match TRBD1. The CDR3 runs to 17 residues. Germline V CDR1 and CDR2: SGDLS, YYNGEE. With 4 bases clipped from V and 3 bases from J, the junction kept 14 bases outside the gene matches. The CDR3 spells CASSQGLGTGPIYEQYF. The CDR3, as DNA: TGTGCCAGCAGCCAAGGTCTGGGGACAGGGCCCATCTACGAGCAGTACTTC.

The chain couples TRBV7-6 to TRBJ2-7, with 11 bases fitting TRBD1. The CDR3 consists of 14 residues. J lost 5 bases, V lost 5 bases, and 5 bases had no gene match. CDR1 and CDR2 from the germline V gene are SGHVS and FNYEAQ. CDR3 loop: CASSHRTGGHEQYF. The CDR3 DNA follows: TGTGCCAGCAGCCACCGGACAGGGGGCCACGAGCAGTACTTC. Together with reference TRBV7-6 and TRBJ2-7, the CDR3 gives the full variable domain: GAGVSQSPRYKVTKRGQDVALRCDPISGHVSLYWYRQALGQGPEFLTYFNYEAQQDKSGLPNDRFSAERPEGSISTLTIQRTEQRDSAMYRCASSHRTGGHEQYFGPGTRLTVT.

The rearrangement uses TRBV7-6 and TRBJ1-3; perhaps TRBD1 as D (6 bases). Per the germline V gene, CDR1 is SGHVS and CDR2 is FNYEAQ. V lost 4 bases and J 4 bases, leaving 11 bases between the germline ends. The CDR3 totals 14 residues. The CDR3 DNA reads TGTGCCAGCAGCTCTGGACAGCCGGGAAACACCATATATTTT. It yields the protein CASSSGQPGNTIYF.